The 25 T cell receptor beta chains in this list originate from one sample, sequenced in a study of blood T cell repertoires in COVID-19. TCRdb's table, derived via immunoSEQ multiplex PCR, lists solely in-frame clones and lacks some. The sample holds 180,000 or so clones, 70% to 90% seen once. The sequenced material came from peripheral blood. Every receptor here comes from a young man with acute or convalescent COVID-19.

This chain joins TRBV15 and TRBJ2-3; TRBD1 matches 8 bases. The CDR3 contains 16 residues. V dropped 3 bases and J dropped 2; count of bases not matched to a gene: 7. The germline gives CDR1 LNHNV, CDR2 YYDKDF (reference sequence). The CDR3, as DNA: TGTGCCACCAGCAGGGGAAGGGACAGGCTCACAGATACGCAGTATTTT. It codes for CATSRGRDRLTDTQYF.

CDR3 sequence reads: CASRTGRTGELFF. The CDR3 nucleotides are TGTGCCAGCAGAACAGGGCGAACCGGGGAGCTGTTTTTT. This chain joins TRBV6-6 and TRBJ2-2; possible D gene TRBD1, 6 bases. Trimming left V 6 bases short and J 5 bases short, with 10 bases between. The CDR3 spans 13 residues. CDR1 is MNHNY and CDR2 is SVGAGI in the germline V gene (reference sequence).

The rearrangement links TRBV19 to TRBJ1-5; 7 bases line up with TRBD1. V was clipped by 6 bases and J by 0 bases; unmatched bases: 11. The CDR3 has 17 amino acids. Germline loops: CDR1 LNHDA, CDR2 SQIVND (reference sequence). The CDR3 is CASRRQGGPYSNQPQHF. CDR3 nucleotide sequence: TGTGCCAGTAGGAGACAGGGTGGACCTTATAGCAATCAGCCCCAGCATTTT.

This clone was picked up one time. The rearrangement uses TRBV30 and TRBJ2-1; a weak D match, TRBD1 (5 bases). V lost 8 bases and J 2 bases, leaving 13 bases between the germline ends. Germline V CDR1 and CDR2: GTSNPN, SVGIG (reference sequence). The CDR3 extends over 13 amino acids. The DNA for the CDR3 is TGTGCCCAAGGGGTAATCCCCTACAATGAGCAGTTCTTC. Protein sequence: CAQGVIPYNEQFF.

There are a few counts of this clone. The chain is built from TRBV7-2 and TRBJ1-1, with D uncertain. Germline CDR1 is SGHTA and CDR2 is FQGNSA. The CDR3 contains 14 residues. Trimming removed 2 bases at V and 0 bases at J, with 7 bases between. The CDR3 DNA reads TGTGCCAGCAGCTTAACAGTGATGAACACTGAAGCTTTCTTT. Amino acids: CASSLTVMNTEAFF.

About this clone: One end of the junction is discordant with germline, which a read error may explain. The chain recombines TRBV4-1 with TRBJ2-7, with D maybe TRBD2 (6 bases). Germline CDR1 is MGHRA and CDR2 is YSYEKL. The CDR3 runs to 13 residues. CDR3 loop: CTSSQAGSYEQYF. The CDR3 DNA follows: TGCACCAGCAGCCAGGCCGGGAGCTACGAGCAGTACTTC.

The V and J genes are TRBV7-9 and TRBJ1-1; D not resolved. The CDR3 sequence is 15 residues long. Trimming took 0 bases from V and 11 from J, leaving 19 bases between them. Per the germline V gene, CDR1 is SEHNR and CDR2 is FQNEAQ (reference sequence). The CDR3 coding sequence is TGTGCCAGCAGCTTAGCCGGGAGCGGGAATAGAGAGGCTTTCTTT. It codes for CASSLAGSGNREAFF. Full variable domain (missing parts from reference TRBV7-9 and TRBJ1-1): DTGVSQNPRHKITKRGQNVTFRCDPISEHNRLYWYRQTLGQGPEFLTYFQNEAQLEKSRLLSDRFSAERPKGSFSTLEIQRTEQGDSAMYLCASSLAGSGNREAFFGQGTRLTVV.

The chain uses TRBV5-1 and TRBJ1-5, with D unresolved. Trimming took off 0 bases at V and 0 bases at J, with 13 bases between the two ends. The CDR3 runs to 17 residues. Germline CDR1 and CDR2: SGHRS and YFSETQ. Written as DNA, the CDR3 is TGCGCCAGCAGCTTGGTGCCGGCAGCGGATAGCAATCAGCCCCAGCATTTT. This sequence encodes CASSLVPAADSNQPQHF.

The rearrangement joins TRBV29-1 to TRBJ2-1; D is uncertain. This CDR3 has 13 amino acids. The germline V gene encodes CDR1 SQVTM and CDR2 ANQGSEA. V was pared by 8 bases and J by 6 bases, with 17 bases between. The DNA of the CDR3 is TGCAGCATTGTAAGACTGTTCGGCAATGAGCAGTTCTTC. Its translation is CSIVRLFGNEQFF.

The chain recombines TRBV29-1 with TRBJ1-5, with no clear D. V lost 6 bases to trimming and J lost 4 bases, with 13 bases between them. CDR3 length equals 13 residues. In germline, CDR1 is SQVTM, CDR2 ANQGSEA. This CDR3 reads CSVVSGPNQPQHF. The CDR3 DNA is TGCAGCGTAGTTAGCGGGCCTAATCAGCCCCAGCATTTT.

This rearrangement joins TRBV3-1 (or the pseudogene TRBV3-2) to TRBJ1-4; 9 nucleotides match TRBD1. The trim removed 0 bases at V and 8 bases at J, leaving 4 bases unmatched. CDR3 length equals 15 residues. Germline V gene sequence: CDR1 LGHDT, CDR2 YNNKEL (reference sequence). In DNA, the CDR3 is TGTGCCAGCAGCCAAGACTGGACAGGGGAGGAAAAACTGTTTTTT. This sequence encodes CASSQDWTGEEKLFF.

This clone was seen just once. The chain combines TRBV19 with TRBJ2-7, with 10 bases aligning to TRBD1. Unmatched junction bases numbered 5, after V lost 6 bases and J lost 0 bases. The CDR3 has 15 residues. Per the germline V gene, CDR1 is LNHDA and CDR2 is SQIVND (reference sequence). The CDR3 nucleotides are TGTGCCAGTAGGAAGACAGGGGGCGCCTCCTACGAGCAGTACTTC. Its translation: CASRKTGGASYEQYF.

The gene calls are TRBV7-9 and TRBJ1-4; TRBD1 is a possible D gene (6 bases). CDR1 and CDR2 (germline): SEHNR, FQNEAQ (reference sequence). CDR3 length: 14 residues. Trimming cost V 4 bases and J 7 bases, with 13 bases left between them. CDR3 residues: CASSYLGGLEKLFF. In DNA, the CDR3 is TGTGCCAGCAGCTACTTGGGGGGGCTTGAAAAACTGTTTTTT.

The rearrangement links TRBV11-2 to TRBJ2-5; 9 bases line up with TRBD1. The CDR3 contains 15 residues. J lost 2 bases, V lost 1 base, and 2 bases had no gene match. CDR1 SGHAT and CDR2 FQNNGV come from the germline V gene. In DNA form, the CDR3 reads TGTGCCAGCAGCTTAGGGGACAGGGATCAAGAGACCCAGTACTTC. It encodes CASSLGDRDQETQYF. Looking up the rest from reference TRBV11-2 and TRBJ2-5 gives the full variable domain: EAGVAQSPRYKIIEKRQSVAFWCNPISGHATLYWYQQILGQGPKLLIQFQNNGVVDDSQLPKDRFSAERLKGVDSTLKIQPAKLEDSAVYLCASSLGDRDQETQYFGPGTRLLVL.

The rearrangement links TRBV15 to TRBJ2-2; a weak D match, TRBD2 (7 bases). V lost 0 bases, J lost 7 bases, and 12 bases lay in between. Germline V gene data show CDR1 as LNHNV and CDR2 as YYDKDF (reference sequence). This CDR3 region has 15 residues. DNA of the CDR3: TGTGCCACCAGCAGAGATCGCGGGGGCCTCGGGGAGCTGTTTTTT. Protein: CATSRDRGGLGELFF. Full variable domain (outside the CDR3, taken from reference TRBV15 and TRBJ2-2): DAMVIQNPRYQVTQFGKPVTLSCSQTLNHNVMYWYQQKSSQAPKLLFHYYDKDFNNEADTPDNFQSRRPNTSFCFLDIRSPGLGDTAMYLCATSRDRGGLGELFFGEGSRLTVL.

Only one count was recorded for this clone. This rearrangement joins TRBV3-1 (or the pseudogene TRBV3-2) to TRBJ1-6, with a weak D call TRBD1 (5 bases). Germline CDR1 is LGHDT and CDR2 is YNNKEL (reference sequence). This CDR3 contains 16 residues. Between the trimmed V and J ends, which lost 0 bases and 12 bases, there was a span of 18 bases. The DNA for the CDR3 is TGTGCCAGCAGCCAAGATATAGAAGCAGGGCGTTTACCCCTCCACTTT. This sequence encodes CASSQDIEAGRLPLHF.

This rearrangement joins TRBV7-8 to TRBJ2-5; D possibly corresponds to TRBD2 (6 bases). V lost 1 base to trimming and J lost 6 bases, with 9 bases between them. This CDR3 is built from 13 residues. Germline V gene data show CDR1 as SGHVS and CDR2 as FQNEAQ. The CDR3 coding sequence is TGTGCCAGCAGCTTAGAGGAGGGTCAGACCCAGTACTTC. Protein product: CASSLEEGQTQYF.

V gene TRBV7-9 combines with J gene TRBJ1-1; D gene uncertain. The V end lost 5 bases, the J end lost 2 bases, and 9 bases lay between the germline ends. CDR3 length: 13 amino acids. Germline V CDR1 and CDR2: SEHNR, FQNEAQ (reference sequence). The CDR3 bases are TGTGCCAGCAGCCCGGCGGTCAACACTGAAGCTTTCTTT. Protein sequence: CASSPAVNTEAFF.

V is TRBV15 and J is TRBJ2-1, with 8 bases aligning to TRBD1. The CDR3 spans 14 residues. CDR1 and CDR2 (germline): LNHNV, YYDKDF (reference sequence). The ends lost 5 bases at V and 10 bases at J; junction bases unmatched: 10. For the CDR3, the DNA is TGTGCCACCAGCCGCATCGACAGGGGCGCGGAGCAGTTCTTC. This sequence encodes CATSRIDRGAEQFF.

The chain carries TRBV11-2 and TRBJ2-7; D gene ambiguous. The CDR3 is 14 residues long. Germline-derived CDR1 and CDR2 are SGHAT and FQNNGV. V lost 1 base, J lost 1 base, and 8 bases lay in between. Here the CDR3 reads CASSLAGPSYEQYF. CDR3 bases: TGTGCCAGCAGCTTAGCAGGCCCGTCCTACGAGCAGTACTTC.

The rearrangement links TRBV7-2 to TRBJ1-5, with TRBD1 matching 11 bases. There are 16 residues in the CDR3. CDR1 is SGHTA and CDR2 is FQGNSA in the germline V gene. The ends lost 5 bases at V and 6 bases at J; junction bases unmatched: 9. In DNA, the CDR3 is TGTGCCAGCAGCCCGGGAGGACAGGGGGCCGCTCAGCCCCAGCATTTT. Protein: CASSPGGQGAAQPQHF.

This clone was found a few times. This chain joins TRBV6-1 and TRBJ2-7; TRBD1 aligns across 7 bases. The CDR3 runs 16 residues. The ends lost 0 bases at V and 3 bases at J; junction bases unmatched: 8. Germline V gene data show CDR1 as MNHNS and CDR2 as SASEGT. Here the CDR3 DNA reads TGTGCCAGCAGTGAAGCGTTGGGGGCAGGGGGCTACGAGCAGTACTTC. This sequence encodes CASSEALGAGGYEQYF.

The chain joins TRBV6-1 to TRBJ2-3, with 7 bases identical to TRBD1. The CDR3 sequence is 15 residues long. J gave up 3 bases and V 3 bases, and 6 bases lay outside the gene matches. Germline V CDR1 and CDR2: MNHNS, SASEGT. Here the CDR3 DNA reads TGTGCCAGCAGTGAGCAACAGGGGAATACAGATACGCAGTATTTT. Protein product: CASSEQQGNTDTQYF.

The V and J genes are TRBV6-5 and TRBJ2-3; maybe TRBD2 (6 bases). Germline CDR1 reads MNHEY; CDR2 reads SVGAGI. V was shortened by 6 bases and J by 2 bases, with 12 bases between the two germline ends. The CDR3 has 14 residues. Here the CDR3 DNA reads TGTGCCAGCAGCACCCGGGGGACCACAGATACGCAGTATTTT. Its translation is CASSTRGTTDTQYF.

The CDR3 DNA follows: TGTGCCAGCAGCTTAACTAGCGGGGGGGCTGGGGCCAACGTCCTGACTTTC. Translated: CASSLTSGGAGANVLTF. V gene TRBV7-2 combines with J gene TRBJ2-6; 13 positions match TRBD2. The CDR3 length is 17 residues. Germline V gene lookup returns CDR1 SGHTA and CDR2 FQGNSA. Trimming at V came to 2 bases and at J to 2 bases, leaving 0 bases not matched to a gene.